Described below is a single T cell receptor (beta chain) sequence and its context. This clone was detected only a few times. Its target antigen remains unknown. Being a mouse receptor, it is described with mouse gene labels and germline sequences. Coverage ceases 4 residues before the CDR3 finishes, and the germline J gene fills in the end. This sample is drawn from a study of CD8+ T cells in alopecia areata (dated by TCRdb to about 2018). With respect to the entire study: Skin from C3H/HeJ donors with spontaneous alopecia (roughly 6-13 months old) was grafted onto female C3H/HeJ recipients aged about 7-10 weeks. Clonality in the scalp was compared among normal scalp (n=4), patchy alopecia areata scalp (n=8), and alopecia totalis/universalis scalp (n=8). On the human side, TCRbeta sequencing was run on scalp tissue and on sorted CD4+ and CD8+ peripheral blood T cells from healthy controls and from alopecia areata patients with either patchy or totalis/universalis disease. RNA was extracted with the PAXgene miRNA kit for fixed scalp, the miRNeasy kit for PBMCs, and the RNeasy kit for mouse skin. In both human patients and the C3H/HeJ mouse model, the study applied high-throughput TCRbeta sequencing to look at T cell clonal expansion in alopecia areata. TCRbeta CDR3 regions were amplified by immunoSEQ multiplex PCR using 35 Vbeta forward and 13 Jbeta reverse primers.

Cells from mouse cutaneous lymph nodes were pooled, stained for CD4, CD8alpha, NKG2D, NKG2ACE and other markers, and then sorted on a BD Influx. Study-level results and caveats: Compared with normal scalp, lesional scalp had higher clonality and more expanded CD8+ clones, particularly in alopecia totalis/universalis, a pattern that suggests antigenic drive. TCR sequences shared between patients were less clear than in mice, possibly partly because of HLA diversity in the patient population. Unlike mouse skin, where gammadelta T cells dominate, normal human skin contains resident alphabeta T cells that get sequenced too, which complicates analysis of the scalp TCR repertoire.

Library construction relied on the immunoSEQ multiplex PCR assay. To provide template for TCR sequencing, every sample had RNA extracted and reverse transcribed into cDNA. First-strand cDNA was synthesized using SuperScript III with a 2:1 mix of oligo-dT and random hexamers. A synthetic immune receptor repertoire was used to gauge amplification bias, and whatever bias remained was removed computationally. Libraries were sequenced on Illumina HiSeq with 60 bp reads covering the CDR3, read from J toward V. The original methods were these. Raw reads were preprocessed for error removal, and CDR3 was defined according to IMGT conventions as running from the conserved cysteine to phenylalanine. Clonality was computed by normalizing Shannon entropy by log2 of the number of productive unique TCRs and subtracting the result from 1. Whether scalp clones were CD4 or CD8 was inferred by matching scalp TCRbeta sequences against CD4 and CD8 repertoires sorted from blood. The table was pulled from immuneACCESS by TCRdb, which kept in-frame rearrangements only. Such tables lose some clones; where checked, under half of the loss comes from unresolved V genes, and the rest has no known cause. Clonal size and the V and J genes are those of that table, whereas D and trimming came from the DNA. The table shows under 350,000 clones here, with no singletons. The ten most abundant clones make up 1.2% of the sample.

Based on the germline V gene (reference sequence), the CDR1 and CDR2 sequences are LGHNA and YNLKQL. The CDR3 holds 15 amino acids from the cysteine to the phenylalanine. The CDR3 was read in part: 33 bases, with the frame set at base 1. V was cut back by 0 bases and J by 0 bases, leaving a gap of 8 bases between them. Sequencing input: CD4+ T cells sorted from a lymph node. The chain joins TRBV5 to TRBJ1-1; tentative D gene TRBD1, with 5 bases matching. This clonotype was obtained from a C3H/HeJ mouse with alopecia areata. The haplotype of this strain at the MHC is H2-k. CDR3 protein: CASSQEHRPNTEVFF. CDR3 DNA (partial): TGTGCCAGCAGCCAAGAACACAGGCCAAACACA.